This T cell receptor beta chain was sequenced during a study of T cell responses to AZD1222 COVID-19 vaccine. This clone was detected a few times. The antigen is unknown. Clones were read by immunoSEQ multiplex PCR, and TCRdb kept only the in-frame ones, dropping some. Of about 150,000 clones listed, 92% are singletons. General study results and limits: Without day 14 samples, only post-peak T cell repertoires were studied. Vaccination with two AZD1222 doses was followed by a rise in Spike-specific TCR breadth and depth.

The CDR3 has 15 residues. V trimming: 7 bases; J trimming: 8 bases; junction bases outside the gene matches: 9. The germline V gene has CDR1 MNHEY and CDR2 SVGAGI. The receptor was isolated from an adult in good health. The material was peripheral blood, obtained on day 0 of AZD1222 vaccination. The chain has TRBV6-5 and TRBJ2-1; 12 nucleotides line up with TRBD1. The DNA of the CDR3 is TGTGCCAGCAATTCCTTCGGGACAGGGGGCCATGAGCAGTTCTTC. Translated: CASNSFGTGGHEQFF.